The clone carrying this T cell receptor beta chain has a single count. What it recognizes is unknown. The sample comes from a study of cytomegalovirus exposure and HLA in healthy donors. Germline V gene sequence: CDR1 SNHLY, CDR2 FYNNEI. The ends lost 7 bases at V and 7 bases at J; junction bases unmatched: 7. This CDR3 contains 15 residues. Whole-study results and caveats: When analyzed later, a missense DCLRE1C variant was found to be linked to TCR beta V- and J-gene trimming.

PCR employed 60 Vbeta and 13 Jbeta primers. TCRdb's table, derived via immunoSEQ multiplex PCR, lists solely in-frame clones and lacks some. The sample includes 250,000 to 350,000 clones, approximately 90% of them seen just once. The TCR comes from a man aged 40-49 years in good health and CMV-seropositive. The chain employs TRBV2 and TRBJ2-1; 13 bases are a match to TRBD2. Sequencing was done on a sample of PBMCs. The CDR3 coding sequence is TGTGCCAGCACCAGGACTAGCGGGAGAGGTAATGAGCAGTTCTTC. It yields the protein CASTRTSGRGNEQFF.